What follows are 18 T cell receptor beta chains derived from one specimen sequenced in a study of shared clonotypes between healthy human individuals. Naive CD8 cells, CD45RO-negative and positively selected for CCR7, excluded terminally differentiated effector memory CD45RA+ cells. TCRdb's copy holds only in-frame clones and misses some; the assay was immunoSEQ multiplex PCR. The repertoire consists of about 2.2 million clones, with just under 95% occurring once and the leading ten covering 1.5% to 2%. Input material: naive CD8+ T cells from PBMCs. Receptors originate from a man aged 18 to 30 in good health. Some clones in this sample may be carry-over from other donors' samples.

The chain carries TRBV10-1 and TRBJ2-1; 8 bases align to TRBD2. The CDR3 covers 16 residues. Germline-derived CDR1 and CDR2 are WNHNN and SYGVQD (reference sequence). The V gene end was trimmed by 3 bases and the J gene end by 7 bases; junction bases not matched to a gene: 11. The CDR3 spells CASSDQVAGGENEQFF. The DNA for the CDR3 is TGCGCCAGCAGTGATCAAGTGGCGGGAGGAGAGAATGAGCAGTTCTTC.

Notes on this clone: Different DNA sequences within this sample yield the same CDR3. The chain has TRBV27 and TRBJ2-7; 12 bases align to TRBD1. The CDR3 consists of 16 residues. V dropped 3 bases and J dropped 4; count of bases not matched to a gene: 7. The germline V gene has CDR1 MNHEY and CDR2 SMNVEV (reference sequence). The CDR3 loop is CASSFISGQGAYEQYF. CDR3 in DNA: TGTGCCAGCAGTTTCATTTCGGGACAGGGGGCTTACGAGCAGTACTTC.

The chain couples TRBV4-1 to TRBJ2-6; D gene unclear. The length of the CDR3 is 19 residues. Germline CDR1 MGHRA, CDR2 YSYEKL. Trimming took 0 bases from V and 2 from J, leaving 17 bases between them. For the CDR3, the DNA is TGCGCCAGCAGCCAAGAAGATTTTTTTCAGGCAACTGGGGCCAACGTCCTGACTTTC. Protein: CASSQEDFFQATGANVLTF.

The V and J genes are TRBV9 and TRBJ2-1; 8 bases match TRBD1. V shed 4 bases, J shed 4 bases, and the junction held 10 bases outside the gene matches. The CDR3 is 16 residues long. Germline CDR1 SGDLS, CDR2 YYNGEE. In nucleotides, the CDR3 is TGTGCCAGCAGCCTGACGGACAGGGTTCTTTACAATGAGCAGTTCTTC. As protein: CASSLTDRVLYNEQFF.

V gene TRBV27 combines with J gene TRBJ2-3; D is possibly TRBD1 (5 bases). This CDR3 is built from 15 residues. Trimming took 2 bases from V and 5 from J, leaving 14 bases between them. Germline CDR1 is MNHEY and CDR2 is SMNVEV (reference sequence). DNA for the CDR3: TGTGCCAGCAGTTTAAAACAGGTCCTAAAAGATACGCAGTATTTT. Its protein product is CASSLKQVLKDTQYF.

In DNA, the CDR3 is TGTGCCAGCAGTTACTCGATGGGGCTCACTGAAGCTTTCTTT. Translating gives CASSYSMGLTEAFF. The V call is TRBV6-5, the J call TRBJ1-1; perhaps TRBD1 as D (5 bases). Germline V lookup: CDR1 MNHEY, CDR2 SVGAGI. CDR3 length: 14 residues. Trimming left V 0 bases short and J 4 bases short, with 9 bases between.

This sequence joins TRBV7-2 and TRBJ2-7; 7 positions match TRBD1. The V gene's germline CDR1 is SGHTA and CDR2 FQGNSA. This CDR3 comprises 17 residues. V gave up 4 bases and J gave up 2 bases; unmatched junction bases: 14. The CDR3 is CASSSRITGALAYEQYF. The CDR3 DNA is TGTGCCAGCAGCTCCCGGATTACAGGGGCCCTAGCCTACGAGCAGTACTTC. Together with reference TRBV7-2 and TRBJ2-7, the CDR3 gives the full variable domain: GAGVSQSPSNKVTEKGKDVELRCDPISGHTALYWYRQSLGQGLEFLIYFQGNSAPDKSGLPSDRFSAERTGGSVSTLTIQRTQQEDSAVYLCASSSRITGALAYEQYFGPGTRLTVT.

This clone was picked up one time. The chain couples TRBV19 to TRBJ1-2, with TRBD1 matching over 8 bases. V shed 6 bases and J 7 bases; nucleotides not matched to a gene: 4. The CDR3 extends over 12 amino acids. The V gene's germline CDR1 is LNHDA and CDR2 SQIVND (reference sequence). The CDR3 loop reads CASSSGTGGYTF. The DNA of the CDR3 is TGTGCCAGTAGCTCCGGGACAGGTGGCTACACCTTC.

The chain is built from TRBV7-3 and TRBJ2-3; D not certain. The CDR3 runs to 13 residues. In germline, CDR1 is SGHTA, CDR2 FQGTGA. The V gene lost 1 base and the J gene lost 1 base, with 3 bases spanning the gap. The CDR3 DNA reads TGTGCCAGCAGCTTAATCGGCACAGATACGCAGTATTTT. Its protein is CASSLIGTDTQYF.

This chain links TRBV4-1 with TRBJ2-7; 11 bases are a match to TRBD1. J lost 3 bases, V lost 6 bases, and 7 bases had no gene match. CDR3 length: 15 residues. Germline CDR1 reads MGHRA; CDR2 reads YSYEKL. The DNA for the CDR3 is TGCGCCAGCAGACTCCGGGACAGGGGGGACTACGAGCAGTACTTC. This encodes CASRLRDRGDYEQYF.

Concerning this clone itself: Within the sample, other DNA sequences also encode this same CDR3. The V and J genes are TRBV27 and TRBJ2-7, with D hard to call. CDR3 size: 13 residues. Germline V lookup: CDR1 MNHEY, CDR2 SMNVEV (reference sequence). V lost 2 bases, J lost 0 bases, and 5 bases lay in between. DNA of the CDR3: TGTGCCAGCAGTTTAAATCCCTCCTACGAGCAGTACTTC. Translating it yields CASSLNPSYEQYF.

The rearrangement links TRBV11-1 to TRBJ2-1; D uncertain. Deletions cut 2 bases from V and 9 bases from J, with 11 bases between. Germline-derived CDR1 and CDR2 are SGHAT and FQDESV (reference sequence). This CDR3 has 13 residues. CDR3 DNA sequence: TGTGCCAGCAGCTTAACCCCGGCCGGTGAGCAGTTCTTC. Protein sequence: CASSLTPAGEQFF.

The chain is built from TRBV7-9 and TRBJ2-2; weak D call: TRBD2 (5 bases). The V end lost 5 bases, the J end lost 4 bases, and 17 bases lay between the germline ends. This CDR3 has 16 residues. Looked up from germline, CDR1 is SEHNR and CDR2 is FQNEAQ (reference sequence). CDR3 nucleotides: TGTGCCAGCAGCCCTGAGGAGAGAGGGCCCACCGGGGAGCTGTTTTTT. Its translation is CASSPEERGPTGELFF.

This clone was observed a single time. The genes are TRBV19 and TRBJ2-2; the match to TRBD1 covers 8 bases. The germline V gene encodes CDR1 LNHDA and CDR2 SQIVND (reference sequence). This CDR3 is 17 amino acids long. Trimming at V came to 6 bases and at J to 4 bases, leaving 13 bases not matched to a gene. For the CDR3, the DNA is TGTGCCAGTAGCCCGGGACAGGCGGGCCGTGGCACCGGGGAGCTGTTTTTT. This translates into CASSPGQAGRGTGELFF.

The gene calls are TRBV28 and TRBJ2-7; 7 nucleotides align to TRBD2. This CDR3 is built from 16 residues. V lost 6 bases to trimming and J lost 3 bases; unmatched junction nucleotides: 14. CDR1 is MDHEN, CDR2 SYDVKM, per germline. As DNA, the CDR3 is TGTGCCAGCAGCCTGGGGGTGACTAGCCGGGTCTACGAGCAGTACTTC. Amino acids: CASSLGVTSRVYEQYF.

J is TRBJ2-7 and V is TRBV5-4; TRBD2 matches at 7 bases. This CDR3 contains 15 residues. V lost 2 bases, J lost 5 bases, and 10 bases stayed unmatched. In germline, CDR1 is SGHNT, CDR2 YYREEE (reference sequence). The CDR3 nucleotides are TGTGCCAGCAGCTTCGAGGGGAGGGGACTGGACGAGCAGTACTTC. As protein: CASSFEGRGLDEQYF.

The chain recombines TRBV30 with TRBJ2-7; D gene unclear. The germline CDR1 and CDR2 sequences are GTSNPN and SVGIG (reference sequence). CDR3 length: 11 residues. The V and J ends lost 3 bases and 4 bases respectively, with 7 bases between them. This chain's CDR3 is CAWRVRYEQYF. The CDR3 nucleotides read TGTGCCTGGAGGGTACGGTACGAGCAGTACTTC.

The chain joins TRBV19 to TRBJ2-1; D gene uncertain. The germline CDR1 and CDR2 sequences are LNHDA and SQIVND (reference sequence). Trimming cost V 3 bases and J 9 bases, with 12 bases left between them. This CDR3 is built from 13 residues. This CDR3 reads CASSILPGPEQFF. CDR3 sequence (DNA): TGTGCCAGTAGTATTCTCCCAGGCCCTGAGCAGTTCTTC. Filled out from reference TRBV19 and TRBJ2-1, the complete variable domain reads DGGITQSPKYLFRKEGQNVTLSCEQNLNHDAMYWYRQDPGQGLRLIYYSQIVNDFQKGDIAEGYSVSREKKESFPLTVTSAQKNPTAFYLCASSILPGPEQFFGPGTRLTVL.